Listed here are 20 T cell receptor beta chains from one sample, sequenced in a study of cytomegalovirus exposure and HLA in healthy donors. PCR used 60 Vbeta primers and 13 Jbeta primers. Produced via immunoSEQ multiplex PCR; TCRdb's table is partial and in-frame only. The sample includes under 200,000 clones, 65% to 90% of them seen just once. Material: PBMCs. Receptors originate from a man between 50 and 59 years old in good health and CMV-seropositive.

The rearrangement uses TRBV30 and TRBJ1-5; D perhaps matches TRBD1 (6 bases). The germline V and J ends were trimmed by 2 bases and 5 bases, with 13 bases remaining between them. Germline CDR1 reads GTSNPN; CDR2 reads SVGIG (reference sequence). This CDR3 comprises 14 residues. The CDR3: CAWSLQGAYQPQHF. The CDR3 DNA follows: TGTGCCTGGAGTTTACAGGGAGCTTATCAGCCCCAGCATTTT.

The chain couples TRBV9 to TRBJ2-1; TRBD2 aligns across 13 bases. The CDR3 runs 16 residues. Germline loops: CDR1 SGDLS, CDR2 YYNGEE. V was clipped by 0 bases and J by 6 bases; unmatched bases: 3. The CDR3 sequence: CASSVGGTSGINEQFF. The CDR3 DNA reads TGTGCCAGCAGCGTAGGAGGGACTAGCGGGATCAATGAGCAGTTCTTC.

DNA for the CDR3: TGCAGCGGCCTGGGCGTAGGAATTCCAGATACGCAGTATTTT. As protein: CSGLGVGIPDTQYF. The chain has TRBV29-1 and TRBJ2-3; D remains ambiguous. V was cut by 7 bases and J by 4 bases, with 18 bases left in between. Per germline, CDR1 SQVTM and CDR2 ANQGSEA. The CDR3 has 14 amino acids.

The genes are TRBV6-5 and TRBJ2-5; 9 bases are a match to TRBD1. Germline-derived CDR1 and CDR2 are MNHEY and SVGAGI. The CDR3 totals 16 residues. With V trimmed by 1 base and J by 5 bases, 8 bases remained unmatched. In nucleotides, the CDR3 is TGTGCCAGCAGTTACTTTCAGGGACAGGGAACGGAGACCCAGTACTTC. This codes for CASSYFQGQGTETQYF.

V and J are TRBV5-1 and TRBJ2-7; 7 nucleotides line up with TRBD1. Germline V gives CDR1 SGHRS, CDR2 YFSETQ. The CDR3 totals 15 residues. Trimming at V came to 0 bases and at J to 3 bases, leaving 6 bases not matched to a gene. The CDR3 spells CASSLGGTEDYEQYF. CDR3 nucleotides: TGCGCCAGCAGCTTGGGGGGGACAGAAGACTACGAGCAGTACTTC.

This clone was recorded a few times. J is TRBJ2-5 and V is TRBV10-1; unclear D gene. CDR1 is WNHNN and CDR2 is SYGVQD in the germline V gene (reference sequence). V gave up 4 bases and J gave up 5 bases, with 11 bases separating them. The CDR3 sequence is 13 residues long. The DNA of the CDR3 is TGCGCCAGCAGTGTCACCCTGGGCGAGACCCAGTACTTC. It specifies CASSVTLGETQYF.

The J gene is TRBJ1-2, the V gene TRBV27; 10 bases align to TRBD1. This CDR3 is 16 amino acids long. Trimming cost V 4 bases and J 4 bases; bases outside gene matches: 9. Germline V gives CDR1 MNHEY, CDR2 SMNVEV (reference sequence). DNA of the CDR3: TGTGCCAGCAGTTCTCTGACAGGGGGCTGGCCCTATGGCTACACCTTC. It codes for CASSSLTGGWPYGYTF.

This clone was found once. The gene calls are TRBV19 and TRBJ2-7; TRBD2 might be the D (6 bases). Germline values: CDR1 LNHDA, CDR2 SQIVND (reference sequence). V lost 4 bases and J lost 3, with 13 bases in between. The CDR3 runs to 14 residues. The chain's CDR3 is CASSRASANYEQYF. In DNA form, the CDR3 reads TGTGCCAGTAGTAGAGCTAGCGCCAACTACGAGCAGTACTTC.

V is TRBV10-3 and J is TRBJ2-4, with a tentative D call TRBD1 (6 bases). CDR1 is ENHRY, CDR2 SYGVKD, per germline. The CDR3 contains 13 residues. The V and J ends lost 7 bases and 9 bases respectively, with 16 bases between them. For the CDR3, the DNA is TGTGCCATCAAAAATTCGGACAGAGGCATTCAGTACTTC. Translated, it gives CAIKNSDRGIQYF.

The V and J genes are TRBV19 and TRBJ1-4, with D possibly TRBD1 on 5 matching bases. Germline V CDR1 and CDR2: LNHDA, SQIVND (reference sequence). V lost 1 base and J 0 bases, leaving 6 bases between the germline ends. The CDR3 is made up of 15 amino acids. The CDR3 bases are TGTGCCAGTAGTATAGGGGGGGCAACTAATGAAAAACTGTTTTTT. Protein sequence: CASSIGGATNEKLFF. The variable domain in full, completed from reference TRBV19 and TRBJ1-4, reads DGGITQSPKYLFRKEGQNVTLSCEQNLNHDAMYWYRQDPGQGLRLIYYSQIVNDFQKGDIAEGYSVSREKKESFPLTVTSAQKNPTAFYLCASSIGGATNEKLFFGSGTQLSVL.

This chain joins TRBV5-1 and TRBJ1-2, with 10 bases that match TRBD1. The CDR3 length is 15 residues. Trimming removed 7 bases from V and 4 bases from J; junction bases left unmatched: 10. The V gene's germline CDR1 is SGHRS and CDR2 YFSETQ. Here the CDR3 DNA reads TGCGCCAGCGGACCCGGACAGGGGGTTATCTATGGCTACACCTTC. Amino acids: CASGPGQGVIYGYTF.

This clone is a singleton in its sample. This chain joins TRBV27 and TRBJ1-6; 7 nucleotides agree with TRBD1. This CDR3 region has 14 residues. Germline-derived CDR1 and CDR2 are MNHEY and SMNVEV (reference sequence). Trimming removed 6 bases from V and 6 bases from J; junction bases left unmatched: 5. The CDR3 DNA follows: TGTGCCAGCAGACCGGGACAGCTTAATTCACCCCTCCACTTT. Translating it yields CASRPGQLNSPLHF.

Here the CDR3 reads CASSESSGSSYNEQFF. Written as DNA, the CDR3 is TGTGCCAGCAGTGAATCTAGCGGGAGCTCCTACAATGAGCAGTTCTTC. The chain uses TRBV2 and TRBJ2-1; 10 positions agree with TRBD2. Germline values: CDR1 SNHLY, CDR2 FYNNEI. The CDR3 loop spans 16 amino acids. V lost 2 bases, J lost 0 bases, and 1 base stayed unmatched. Filled out from reference TRBV2 and TRBJ2-1, the complete variable domain reads EPEVTQTPSHQVTQMGQEVILRCVPISNHLYFYWYRQILGQKVEFLVSFYNNEISEKSEIFDDQFSVERPDGSNFTLKIRSTKLEDSAMYFCASSESSGSSYNEQFFGPGTRLTVL.

The chain links TRBV5-6 to TRBJ2-5; a possible D gene is TRBD1 (5 bases). This CDR3 contains 16 residues. The germline V and J ends were trimmed by 2 bases and 7 bases, with 21 bases remaining between them. Germline assignment: CDR1 SGHDT and CDR2 YYEEEE. CDR3 bases: TGTGCCAGCAGCTTTCGTCTGCTTGGGGCTCCAAGGACCCAGTACTTC. It specifies CASSFRLLGAPRTQYF.

This clone was found a few times. The genes are TRBV5-1 and TRBJ2-1, with 9 bases fitting TRBD1. This CDR3 region has 15 residues. Germline V lookup: CDR1 SGHRS, CDR2 YFSETQ. J was trimmed by 6 bases and V by 4 bases; bases with no gene match: 8. CDR3 DNA sequence: TGCGCCAGCAGCCCCTCAGGGGACAGGGTCAATGAGCAGTTCTTC. Translation gives CASSPSGDRVNEQFF.

This chain links TRBV6-1 with TRBJ1-5, with 7 nucleotides matching TRBD1. V lost 7 bases, J lost 7 bases, and 10 bases stayed unmatched. From germline, CDR1 is MNHNS and CDR2 SASEGT. This CDR3 comprises 14 residues. The CDR3 coding sequence is TGTGCCAGCATCGACGTGTCAGGGGGACAGCCCCAGCATTTT. This codes for CASIDVSGGQPQHF.

The chain uses TRBV11-2 and TRBJ2-1; TRBD2 matches 14 bases. Germline trimming cut 4 bases from V and 9 bases from J; bases unmatched to any gene: 8. CDR3 length: 16 amino acids. The germline V gene encodes CDR1 SGHAT and CDR2 FQNNGV. CDR3 sequence: CASSSQGLAGVGEQFF. The CDR3 DNA is TGTGCCAGCAGCTCACAGGGACTAGCGGGAGTTGGTGAGCAGTTCTTC.

The chain combines TRBV9 with TRBJ1-6; TRBD1 might be the D (6 bases). Per the germline V gene, CDR1 is SGDLS and CDR2 is YYNGEE. The CDR3 extends over 15 amino acids. V was cut by 4 bases and J by 5 bases, with 13 bases left in between. The CDR3: CASSTTGHHNSPLHF. The DNA of the CDR3 is TGTGCCAGCAGCACAACAGGGCACCATAATTCACCCCTCCACTTT.

V usage is TRBV7-9 and J usage is TRBJ2-2; possibly TRBD1 for D (6 bases). The CDR3 contains 16 residues. V gave up 5 bases and J gave up 0 bases, with 13 bases separating them. Germline loops: CDR1 SEHNR, CDR2 FQNEAQ (reference sequence). The CDR3 nucleotides are TGTGCCAGCAGCCCCGGGACACTGTCGAACACCGGGGAGCTGTTTTTT. It encodes CASSPGTLSNTGELFF.

The chain employs TRBV4-1 and TRBJ2-1; TRBD2 matches at 9 bases. Trimming took 0 bases from V and 4 from J; bases not matched to a gene: 7. The CDR3 length is 17 residues. Germline V gene sequence: CDR1 MGHRA, CDR2 YSYEKL. The CDR3 here is CASSQDGLAGPYNEQFF. For the CDR3, the DNA is TGCGCCAGCAGCCAAGATGGGCTAGCGGGGCCTTACAATGAGCAGTTCTTC.